Given below is one TCR beta chain in context. As yet, its antigen is unknown. The data were obtained in a study of T cells expressing NK-cell markers. Study as a whole: HCMV seropositivity marked seven of the eight sequenced donors; one was seronegative. Study results and limitations: The leading position in the CD3+CD56-NKG2C+ fraction of several donors also went to these clonotypes.

Germline lookup yields CDR1 GTSNPN and CDR2 SVGIG (reference sequence). CDR3 length equals 14 residues. TCRdb re-analyzed the 5' RACE reads; it lists each CDR3 protein once, without DNA. This repertoire includes 350,000 to 400,000 distinct CDR3 sequences. The origin of this receptor is a woman in her fifties or sixties in good health. This chain connects TRBV30 to TRBJ2-3; TCRdb lists TRBD1, though no DNA is available to test this call. The specimen sequenced was blood T cells: a sorted CD56 or NKG2C T cell subset, CD4+ or CD8+ T cells, or bulk PBMC T cells (not recorded which). CDR3 protein: CAWSSDSLTDTQYF.